This entry describes one T cell receptor (beta chain). Seattle patient enrollment occurred during active infection, with longitudinal follow-up thereafter. Authors' data handling: Quantification of nucleated cells was approximated via reference gene primer amplification. The method was immunoSEQ multiplex PCR; TCRdb's version includes in-frame clones alone and lacks a portion of them. That table supplies the V and J calls and clone size; D and trimming were determined from the DNA. The sample lists about 140,000 clones; roughly 84% were seen once. The record originates from a study of blood T cell repertoires in COVID-19. The wider study: Acute and convalescent COVID-19 samples came from the United States, Italy and Spain. T cells, B-cell-depleted T cells, or PBMCs provided the cDNA or gDNA that served as material.

The CDR3 has 18 amino acids. Germline assignment: CDR1 MDHEN and CDR2 SYDVKM. Germline trimming cut 5 bases from V and 0 bases from J; bases unmatched to any gene: 12. The genes are TRBV28 and TRBJ2-7, with 11 nucleotides matching TRBD2. The sample comprised peripheral blood. This clonotype originated in a man aged 25-45 years with COVID-19, enrolled during active disease. The DNA of the CDR3 is TGTGCCAGCAGTCCCCGTGGTAGCGGGAGGGGTTCCTCCTACGAGCAGTACTTC. It yields the protein CASSPRGSGRGSSYEQYF.